One and the same sample provided the 10 T cell receptor beta chains below, sequenced in a study of T cell changes during pregnancy in multiple sclerosis. Assay used: immunoSEQ multiplex PCR; TCRdb lists only in-frame clones, some missing. The repertoire has around 40,000 clones, approximately 91% of them found once; the top ten carry approximately 0.5%. The specimen was CD4+ T cells from peripheral blood mononuclear cells, collected in the second trimester of pregnancy. Every receptor here comes from a female donor in good health, enrolled as a control in a pregnancy study.

CDR3 sequence: CASGPGTSTTDTQYF. CDR3 nucleotide sequence: TGTGCTAGTGGCCCCGGGACTAGCACCACAGATACGCAGTATTTT. The chain has TRBV12-5 and TRBJ2-3; 9 bases align to TRBD2. V shed 6 bases and J 2 bases; nucleotides not matched to a gene: 6. This CDR3 contains 15 residues. The germline gives CDR1 LGHNT, CDR2 FRNRAP.

This clone has just one count. The V and J genes are TRBV5-1 and TRBJ2-5; 12 positions match TRBD2. After removal of 3 bases from V and 2 bases from J, the junction contained 5 bases not matched to a gene. This CDR3 comprises 16 residues. Germline V gene lookup returns CDR1 SGHRS and CDR2 YFSETQ. The DNA of the CDR3 is TGCGCCAGCAGCTCCTTCGGACTAGCGGGACAAGAGACCCAGTACTTC. Amino acids: CASSSFGLAGQETQYF.

The chain links TRBV5-1 to TRBJ2-3, with 10 bases lining up with TRBD2. Germline loops: CDR1 SGHRS, CDR2 YFSETQ. The CDR3 runs to 15 residues. V dropped 5 bases and J dropped 1; count of bases not matched to a gene: 4. CDR3 residues: CASSLLAGGTDTQYF. CDR3 coding DNA: TGCGCCAGCAGTCTCCTAGCGGGGGGCACAGATACGCAGTATTTT. The entire variable domain, with the rest obtained from reference TRBV5-1 and TRBJ2-3, is as follows: KAGVTQTPRYLIKTRGQQVTLSCSPISGHRSVSWYQQTPGQGLQFLFEYFSETQRNKGNFPGRFSGRQFSNSRSEMNVSTLELGDSALYLCASSLLAGGTDTQYFGPGTRLTVL.

The rearrangement uses TRBV7-2 and TRBJ1-1; maybe TRBD1 (5 bases). The CDR3 extends over 13 amino acids. Germline V lookup: CDR1 SGHTA, CDR2 FQGNSA. Trimming stripped 6 bases from V and 4 bases from J, with 12 bases between. As DNA, the CDR3 is TGTGCCAGCAGGAAGGGGTTGAGCACTGAAGCTTTCTTT. Translating it yields CASRKGLSTEAFF. Using reference TRBV7-2 and TRBJ1-1 for the parts outside the CDR3, the full variable domain is GAGVSQSPSNKVTEKGKDVELRCDPISGHTALYWYRQSLGQGLEFLIYFQGNSAPDKSGLPSDRFSAERTGGSVSTLTIQRTQQEDSAVYLCASRKGLSTEAFFGQGTRLTVV.

This clone was counted between two and nine times. The rearrangement links TRBV2 to TRBJ2-3; a weak D match, TRBD1 (5 bases). V lost 7 bases to trimming and J lost 3 bases, with 11 bases between them. The CDR3 sequence is 13 residues long. CDR1 and CDR2 from the germline V gene are SNHLY and FYNNEI. This chain's CDR3 is CASKGVSTDTQYF. CDR3 sequence (DNA): TGTGCCAGCAAAGGGGTATCAACAGATACGCAGTATTTT.

The table lists this clone with a few counts. The chain couples TRBV7-3 to TRBJ1-1; tentative D call: TRBD1 (6 bases). This CDR3 region has 14 residues. V shed 5 bases and J shed 4 bases, with 14 bases lying between them. Looked up from germline, CDR1 is SGHTA and CDR2 is FQGTGA. The CDR3 DNA is TGTGCCAGCAGCCTCCACAGGGAAAGCACTGAAGCTTTCTTT. This encodes CASSLHRESTEAFF.

This sequence joins TRBV2 and TRBJ2-5, with D perhaps TRBD2 (6 bases). V was clipped by 7 bases and J by 5 bases, with 14 bases between them. This CDR3 has 13 amino acids. Germline-derived CDR1 and CDR2 are SNHLY and FYNNEI. CDR3 DNA sequence: TGTGCCAGCAATCCGGGAGTAGCGGAGACCCAGTACTTC. This codes for CASNPGVAETQYF.

The chain joins TRBV5-1 to TRBJ1-5; the match to TRBD1 covers 9 bases. V lost 1 base, J lost 2 bases, and 10 bases stayed unmatched. CDR1 SGHRS and CDR2 YFSETQ come from the germline V gene. CDR3 length: 18 residues. CDR3 nucleotides: TGCGCCAGCAGCTTGCAACCCGCGGGACAGGGAGGCAATCAGCCCCAGCATTTT. It encodes CASSLQPAGQGGNQPQHF.

The rearrangement joins TRBV12-5 to TRBJ2-1; TRBD2 is a possible D gene (6 bases). This CDR3 has 15 amino acids. In germline, CDR1 is LGHNT, CDR2 FRNRAP. V lost 6 bases, J lost 0 bases, and 12 bases lay in between. The CDR3 DNA sequence: TGTGCTAGTGGGGGCGGGACCACCTCCTACAATGAGCAGTTCTTC. Protein product: CASGGGTTSYNEQFF. Together with reference TRBV12-5 and TRBJ2-1, the CDR3 gives the full variable domain: DARVTQTPRHKVTEMGQEVTMRCQPILGHNTVFWYRQTMMQGLELLAYFRNRAPLDDSGMPKDRFSAEMPDATLATLKIQPSEPRDSAVYFCASGGGTTSYNEQFFGPGTRLTVL.

V is TRBV2 and J is TRBJ2-5; maybe TRBD1 (5 bases). Germline CDR1 is SNHLY and CDR2 is FYNNEI. The V and J ends lost 2 bases and 0 bases respectively, with 13 bases between them. CDR3 length equals 16 residues. CDR3 protein: CASSETRVEYQETQYF. CDR3 DNA sequence: TGTGCCAGCAGTGAAACCAGGGTGGAATACCAAGAGACCCAGTACTTC.